This T cell receptor beta chain was captured by sequencing in a study of T cells after yellow fever vaccination. Study results and caveats: There was a possibility that FACS-sorted repertoires contained abundant clonotypes contaminating from the bulk population. Booster samples showed a return of most primary-vaccination clones (around 96% CD4, 88% CD8).

J lost 4 bases, V lost 5 bases, and 2 bases had no gene match. The CDR3 runs to 14 residues. Germline CDR1 reads MNHNS; CDR2 reads SASEGT. The table lists this clonotype with many counts. Its antigen is still unknown. TCRdb re-called the 5' RACE reads with MiXCR, one entry per CDR3 protein. The data show some 340,000 distinct CDR3 sequences, about 10% seen once. The source of this sequence is a man aged 18 to 30 who received the YFV17D yellow fever vaccine. The source material was CD4+ T cells sorted from PBMCs, sampled 45 days after the yellow fever booster vaccination. The chain uses TRBV6-1 and TRBJ2-1, with 10 bases identical to TRBD1. The chain's CDR3 is CASSQDRGYNEQFF. The CDR3 DNA follows: TGTGCCAGCAGTCAGGACAGGGGGTACAATGAGCAGTTCTTC.